This TCR beta chain was found in a study of T cell repertoires in cytomegalovirus infection. On the study more broadly: Evidence of both CMV infection and a matching HLA type came from public TCR beta signatures. General observations from the study: Across the ex vivo response, the dominant clonotypes were HLA-C-restricted CMV-specific TCR beta clonotypes. Cumulated frequencies of public TCR beta families served to identify carriers of CMV plus the relevant HLA.

V shed 2 bases and J shed 2 bases, with 15 bases lying between them. Germline CDR1 is MNHEY and CDR2 is SVGEGT. The length of the CDR3 is 16 residues. Comments on this clonotype: Antigen specificity is unknown.

TCRdb reprocessed the reads with MiXCR, giving one entry per CDR3 protein. The repertoire includes about 310,000 distinct CDR3 sequences, 17% of them detected once, and about 12% sits in the top ten. The chain couples TRBV6-2 or TRBV6-3 to TRBJ2-5; unclear D gene. The sequenced sample consisted of PBMCs. The sequence was collected from a human donor in good health (CMV status not recorded). Some clones in this sample may be carry-over from other donors' samples. The CDR3 spells CASSYPNQVGQETQYF. The CDR3 region has the DNA TGTGCCAGCAGTTACCCGAACCAAGTAGGACAAGAGACCCAGTACTTC.